This TCR beta chain was identified during a study of cytomegalovirus exposure and HLA in healthy donors. Details on this clone: Its matching antigen is unknown.

Both 60 Vbeta primers and 13 Jbeta primers went into the PCR. The assay was immunoSEQ multiplex PCR, and TCRdb's table has in-frame clones only and misses some. The repertoire holds about 84,000 clones, with just under 90% as singletons. Study-level findings and limits: In vitro, three CMV-associated chains proved specific for CMV antigens. Highly shared sequence variants in one cluster were likely a sequencing artifact.

The CDR3 is made up of 11 amino acids. Input material: PBMCs. The rearrangement links TRBV21-1 to TRBJ2-3; the table's D call TRBD2 went unverified against the DNA. TRBV21-1 is designated a pseudogene. The TCR was taken from a man aged 18 to 30 in good health and CMV-seronegative. The CDR3 reads CASTGIYTQYF. In DNA, the CDR3 is TGTGCCAGCACCGGGATCTATACGCAGTATTTT.